This is a list of T cell receptor beta chains from one sample in a study of T cell responses to AZD1222 COVID-19 vaccine. The data were produced by immunoSEQ multiplex PCR, yet TCRdb's version contains in-frame clones alone and is incomplete. Altogether roughly 100,000 clones are present, about 90% being singletons, with the ten largest covering around 4.8%. The sequencing used peripheral blood, collected on day 0 of AZD1222 vaccination. Every receptor here comes from an adult in good health. Each CDR3 is given without its conserved first and last residue. Each record gives: V gene, CDR3 length, J gene, clone size, CDR3 protein. Clone sizes are given selectively: once, few, many, or a class where the clone is expanded.

V gene: TRBV5-1; CDR3 length: 11; J gene: TRBJ2-5; clone size: .; CDR3 protein: ASSFDRTGTQY
V gene: TRBV7-6; CDR3 length: 12; J gene: TRBJ2-2; clone size: .; CDR3 protein: ASSRDRVTGELF
V gene: TRBV15; CDR3 length: 13; J gene: TRBJ1-1; clone size: .; CDR3 protein: ATSRGGNLNTEAF
V gene: TRBV5-4; CDR3 length: 15; J gene: TRBJ1-1; clone size: .; CDR3 protein: ASSLGAAGGAGTEAF
V gene: TRBV3-1/TRBV3-2; CDR3 length: 12; J gene: TRBJ2-5; clone size: .; CDR3 protein: ASSQVGIQETQY
V gene: TRBV28; CDR3 length: 11; J gene: TRBJ2-7; clone size: .; CDR3 protein: ASSRDRVYGQY
V gene: TRBV6-2/TRBV6-3; CDR3 length: 15; J gene: TRBJ1-1; clone size: .; CDR3 protein: ASSRDRARLKNTEAF
V gene: TRBV18; CDR3 length: 12; J gene: TRBJ2-7; clone size: .; CDR3 protein: ASSPAGTGSEQY
V gene: TRBV5-6; CDR3 length: 13; J gene: TRBJ1-4; clone size: .; CDR3 protein: ASSTGQGAGEKLF
V gene: TRBV4-1; CDR3 length: 14; J gene: TRBJ2-1; clone size: .; CDR3 protein: ASSLNIAGGSNEQF
V gene: TRBV4-2; CDR3 length: 13; J gene: TRBJ1-2; clone size: .; CDR3 protein: ASSQEVTINYGYT
V gene: TRBV11-2; CDR3 length: 14; J gene: TRBJ2-1; clone size: .; CDR3 protein: ASSLTGTRENNEQF
V gene: TRBV2; CDR3 length: 12; J gene: TRBJ2-7; clone size: .; CDR3 protein: ASIRRDRGYEQY
V gene: TRBV27; CDR3 length: 12; J gene: TRBJ1-2; clone size: .; CDR3 protein: ASSQHGAPYGYT
V gene: TRBV7-9; CDR3 length: 11; J gene: TRBJ2-7; clone size: .; CDR3 protein: ASSRGSSYEQY
V gene: TRBV5-4; CDR3 length: 14; J gene: TRBJ2-5; clone size: .; CDR3 protein: ASSSHRTGTGETQY
V gene: TRBV15; CDR3 length: 13; J gene: TRBJ1-4; clone size: .; CDR3 protein: ATSRDGGFNEKLF
V gene: TRBV5-1; CDR3 length: 13; J gene: TRBJ1-6; clone size: .; CDR3 protein: ASSLDGQGGSPLH
V gene: TRBV2; CDR3 length: 14; J gene: TRBJ1-2; clone size: .; CDR3 protein: ASSEDGVRAGYGYT
V gene: TRBV4-3; CDR3 length: 12; J gene: TRBJ1-4; clone size: few; CDR3 protein: ASSLRRGNEKLF
V gene: TRBV15; CDR3 length: 13; J gene: TRBJ2-3; clone size: once; CDR3 protein: ATSRAHQSTDTQY
V gene: TRBV24-1; CDR3 length: 13; J gene: TRBJ2-2; clone size: .; CDR3 protein: ATSPRTLDTGELF
V gene: TRBV5-1; CDR3 length: 12; J gene: TRBJ2-2; clone size: .; CDR3 protein: ASSFRNGAGELF
V gene: TRBV28; CDR3 length: 15; J gene: TRBJ2-1; clone size: .; CDR3 protein: ASSLGLAGGSYNEQF
V gene: TRBV3-1/TRBV3-2; CDR3 length: 12; J gene: TRBJ1-1; clone size: .; CDR3 protein: ASSHGTGNTEAF
V gene: TRBV27; CDR3 length: 14; J gene: TRBJ1-2; clone size: .; CDR3 protein: ASDLTGRTGGYGYT
V gene: TRBV5-4; CDR3 length: 12; J gene: TRBJ2-3; clone size: .; CDR3 protein: ASSLWGVTDTQY
V gene: TRBV3-1/TRBV3-2; CDR3 length: 10; J gene: TRBJ1-5; clone size: .; CDR3 protein: ASSQRTGPQH
V gene: TRBV18; CDR3 length: 14; J gene: TRBJ1-1; clone size: .; CDR3 protein: ASSLAGSEGDTEAF
V gene: TRBV14; CDR3 length: 11; J gene: TRBJ2-7; clone size: .; CDR3 protein: ASSPGFGHEQY
V gene: TRBV5-1; CDR3 length: 13; J gene: TRBJ1-2; clone size: .; CDR3 protein: ASSLAPGVVYGYT
V gene: TRBV10-2; CDR3 length: 11; J gene: TRBJ1-2; clone size: .; CDR3 protein: ASSQGPWGGYT
V gene: TRBV7-8; CDR3 length: 11; J gene: TRBJ2-7; clone size: once; CDR3 protein: ASSSDPGVEQY
V gene: TRBV29-1; CDR3 length: 10; J gene: TRBJ1-1; clone size: .; CDR3 protein: SVVDRATEAF
V gene: TRBV4-1; CDR3 length: 12; J gene: TRBJ2-1; clone size: few; CDR3 protein: ASSQGWGGNEQF
V gene: TRBV11-2; CDR3 length: 12; J gene: TRBJ1-2; clone size: .; CDR3 protein: ASSLFPRTDGYT
V gene: TRBV5-1; CDR3 length: 13; J gene: TRBJ1-2; clone size: few; CDR3 protein: ASSAQQGGADGYT
V gene: TRBV12-3/TRBV12-4; CDR3 length: 11; J gene: TRBJ1-1; clone size: .; CDR3 protein: ASTFGGYTEAF
V gene: TRBV11-2; CDR3 length: 9; J gene: TRBJ1-6; clone size: .; CDR3 protein: ASSLGDWVY
V gene: TRBV24-1; CDR3 length: 12; J gene: TRBJ1-5; clone size: .; CDR3 protein: ATSGGFGDQPQH
V gene: TRBV19; CDR3 length: 13; J gene: TRBJ2-7; clone size: .; CDR3 protein: ASSIGKGRTYEQY
V gene: TRBV6-2/TRBV6-3; CDR3 length: 14; J gene: TRBJ2-3; clone size: .; CDR3 protein: ASSYVLAIRGDTQY
V gene: TRBV4-1; CDR3 length: 13; J gene: TRBJ2-7; clone size: .; CDR3 protein: ASRELGGSSYEQY
V gene: TRBV2; CDR3 length: 12; J gene: TRBJ1-5; clone size: .; CDR3 protein: ASTPDRASQPQH
V gene: TRBV5-5; CDR3 length: 12; J gene: TRBJ2-3; clone size: .; CDR3 protein: ASSLMDGTDTQY
V gene: TRBV19; CDR3 length: 12; J gene: TRBJ1-5; clone size: few; CDR3 protein: ASSDRVGHQPQH
V gene: TRBV5-1; CDR3 length: 12; J gene: TRBJ2-3; clone size: .; CDR3 protein: ASSEDRGLDTQY
V gene: TRBV5-6; CDR3 length: 13; J gene: TRBJ2-5; clone size: .; CDR3 protein: ASSLAPSGGETQY
V gene: TRBV28; CDR3 length: 12; J gene: TRBJ1-5; clone size: .; CDR3 protein: ASSLWVENQPQH
V gene: TRBV7-2; CDR3 length: 14; J gene: TRBJ1-5; clone size: .; CDR3 protein: ASSLARPGRNQPQH
V gene: TRBV27; CDR3 length: 14; J gene: TRBJ1-4; clone size: .; CDR3 protein: ASRDRQGGRNEKLF
V gene: TRBV5-6; CDR3 length: 9; J gene: TRBJ2-7; clone size: once; CDR3 protein: ASSPRGEQY
V gene: TRBV2; CDR3 length: 12; J gene: TRBJ2-5; clone size: .; CDR3 protein: ASTWNRGGETQY
V gene: TRBV20-1; CDR3 length: 16; J gene: TRBJ2-7; clone size: once; CDR3 protein: SASRDRGRIPRVIEQY